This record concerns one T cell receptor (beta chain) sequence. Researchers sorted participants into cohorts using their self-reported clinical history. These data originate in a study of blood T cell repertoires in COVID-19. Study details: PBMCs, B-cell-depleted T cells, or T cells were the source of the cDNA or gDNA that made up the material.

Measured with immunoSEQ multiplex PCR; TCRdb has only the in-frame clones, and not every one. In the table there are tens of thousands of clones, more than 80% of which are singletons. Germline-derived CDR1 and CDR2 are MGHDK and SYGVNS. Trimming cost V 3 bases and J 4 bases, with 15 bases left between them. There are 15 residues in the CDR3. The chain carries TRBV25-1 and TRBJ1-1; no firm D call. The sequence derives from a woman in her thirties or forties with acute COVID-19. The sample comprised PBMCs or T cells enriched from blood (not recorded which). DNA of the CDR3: TGTGCCAGCAGTGATCCCTCGGCGAGGCTCACTGAAGCTTTCTTT. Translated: CASSDPSARLTEAFF.